One and the same sample provided the 9 T cell receptor beta chains below, sequenced in a study of blood T cell repertoires in COVID-19. Using immunoSEQ multiplex PCR, the repertoire was profiled, and TCRdb retains in-frame clones only, with some absent. The top ten clones hold roughly 2% of a sample with 65,000 to 80,000 clones, 86% of them seen once. Specimen: peripheral blood. The origin of the receptors is a man younger than 40 with acute or convalescent COVID-19.

The chain links TRBV30 to TRBJ1-3; D perhaps matches TRBD1 (5 bases). The germline gives CDR1 GTSNPN, CDR2 SVGIG (reference sequence). The CDR3 runs to 14 residues. V dropped 0 bases and J dropped 2 bases, with 8 bases sitting between them. The CDR3, as DNA: TGTGCCTGGAGTGTAGTAGGGGCTGGAAACACCATATATTTT. Translated, it gives CAWSVVGAGNTIYF.

This clone was counted only a few times. The chain has TRBV5-1 and TRBJ2-2; D is ambiguous. This CDR3 spans 13 amino acids. Germline V gene data show CDR1 as SGHRS and CDR2 as YFSETQ. V was pared by 4 bases and J by 2 bases, with 6 bases between. The chain's CDR3 is CASSLDNTGELFF. The CDR3 nucleotides are TGCGCCAGCAGCCTAGATAACACCGGGGAGCTGTTTTTT.

The gene calls are TRBV6-6 and TRBJ1-1; 8 bases map to TRBD1. The CDR3 loop spans 13 amino acids. The J segment lost 3 bases and the V segment lost 8 bases, leaving 5 bases of the junction unmatched. Per the germline V gene, CDR1 is MNHNY and CDR2 is SVGAGI (reference sequence). CDR3 DNA sequence: TGTGCCAGCGGGAACAGGGGGTACACTGAAGCTTTCTTT. Protein product: CASGNRGYTEAFF.

The chain recombines TRBV2 with TRBJ1-1, with 7 bases identical to TRBD1. The CDR3 covers 15 residues. The V gene's germline CDR1 is SNHLY and CDR2 FYNNEI. The V gene end was trimmed by 2 bases and the J gene end by 1 base; junction bases not matched to a gene: 4. CDR3 loop: CASSELGQPNTEAFF. CDR3 bases: TGTGCCAGCAGTGAATTGGGACAGCCGAACACTGAAGCTTTCTTT.

This clone came up a few times. The V gene is TRBV20-1, the J gene TRBJ1-2; 8 bases match TRBD1. The germline V gene encodes CDR1 DFQATT and CDR2 SNEGSKA (reference sequence). The CDR3 runs to 13 residues. Trimming cost V 3 bases and J 3 bases; bases outside gene matches: 3. CDR3 nucleotides: TGCAGTGCTAGTGAGACAGGGGACTATGGCTACACCTTC. This codes for CSASETGDYGYTF.

CDR3 DNA sequence: TGTGCCAGCAGTTTGAGGCAGCAGGGCCAGCCCCAGCATTTT. Its translation is CASSLRQQGQPQHF. V gene TRBV27 combines with J gene TRBJ1-5; D perhaps matches TRBD1 (5 bases). Germline V CDR1 and CDR2: MNHEY, SMNVEV (reference sequence). The CDR3 length is 14 residues. Trimming left V 3 bases short and J 7 bases short, with 13 bases between.

V gene TRBV27 combines with J gene TRBJ1-2, with TRBD1 identical over 9 bases. CDR1 is MNHEY, CDR2 SMNVEV, per germline (reference sequence). V lost 6 bases and J lost 4; bases outside the gene matches: 6. The CDR3 covers 14 residues. In DNA form, the CDR3 reads TGTGCCAGCAGGAGGGACAGGGAAGGCTATGGCTACACCTTC. This sequence encodes CASRRDREGYGYTF.

This chain uses TRBV6-5 with TRBJ1-4; TRBD1 agrees at 9 bases. The trim removed 7 bases at V and 8 bases at J, leaving 11 bases unmatched. The CDR3 contains 15 residues. Germline CDR1 is MNHEY and CDR2 is SVGAGI. The CDR3 nucleotides read TGTGCCAGCATCGAGGACGGGACAGGGAGGGAAAAACTGTTTTTT. It translates to CASIEDGTGREKLFF.

The chain uses TRBV7-9 and TRBJ1-6; D is possibly TRBD1 (5 bases). Germline CDR1 SEHNR, CDR2 FQNEAQ (reference sequence). The CDR3 extends over 16 amino acids. Between the trimmed V and J ends, which lost 4 bases and 7 bases, there was a span of 17 bases. The CDR3 loop reads CASSSGNQGGNSPLHF. The CDR3 DNA is TGTGCCAGCAGCTCGGGCAATCAGGGAGGCAATTCACCCCTCCACTTT.